These T cell receptor beta chains were read from a single sample in a study of CXCR3-negative and CXCR3-positive naive CD8 T cells. One entry per CDR3 protein, without DNA, is what TCRdb gives after re-calling the 5' RACE reads. This repertoire includes under 75,000 distinct CDR3 sequences. The specimen was naive CXCR3+ CD8+ T cells from blood. The receptors stem from a human donor in good health. Some clones in this sample may be carry-over from other donors' samples. CDR3s include the opening cysteine and the closing phenylalanine or tryptophan. The order of the fields is V gene, J gene, CDR3 protein.

>TRBV6-2/TRBV6-3|TRBJ2-1
CASSLGGTYNEQFF
>TRBV7-2|TRBJ1-4
CASSLAVLRVGTNEKLFF
>TRBV11-3|TRBJ1-1
CASSLDAENTEAFF
>TRBV7-9|TRBJ2-1
CASSPEPGLSYNEQFF
>TRBV20-1|TRBJ2-7
CSARAPDRAYEQYF
>TRBV12-3/TRBV12-4|TRBJ2-7
CASTPHSGGAREQYF
>TRBV7-8|TRBJ2-5
CASSYYPGGFGETQYF
>TRBV6-6|TRBJ2-1
CASSFGTGIDEQFF
>TRBV13|TRBJ2-3
CASSFRGDTQYF
>TRBV6-1|TRBJ2-7
CASSEEGTGNYEQYF
>TRBV4-3|TRBJ2-1
CASSQDMLAGGREQFF
>TRBV7-6|TRBJ2-7
CASSLALLGRGVYEQYF
>TRBV27|TRBJ2-7
CASSPAWGYEQYF
>TRBV12-5|TRBJ1-2
CASGLVPTTDGYTF
>TRBV6-5|TRBJ2-2
CASNPLAANTGELFF
>TRBV27|TRBJ2-1
CASSLGIPGGSYNEQFF
>TRBV20-1|TRBJ2-7
CSAETRRDEQYF
>TRBV27|TRBJ2-3
CASSSLARDTQYF
>TRBV27|TRBJ2-1
CASSFQGEQFF
>TRBV6-4|TRBJ2-2
CASSYGTGGTGELFF